This record concerns one TCR beta chain sequence. Its antigen remains unknown. MiXCR, run by TCRdb on the 5' RACE reads, gives a single entry per CDR3 protein. The data contain 750,000 to 850,000 distinct CDR3 sequences, about 10% of them singletons. This sample stems from a study of CD8 T cells in ankylosing spondylitis. Notes on the study in general: Seemingly distinctive of ankylosing spondylitis blood was a TCR beta motif formed by eight highly homologous variants.

The CDR3 totals 11 residues. Germline values: CDR1 SNHLY, CDR2 FYNNEI. The V gene lost 9 bases and the J gene lost 15 bases, with 18 bases spanning the gap. This rearrangement joins TRBV2 to TRBJ2-1; D unresolved. The clonotype was recovered from a male donor with ankylosing spondylitis. Sequencing was performed on blood, either unsorted or a sorted T cell fraction (not recorded which). The CDR3 reads CASCSGSRWFF. CDR3 nucleotides: TGTGCCAGTTGTTCCGGGTCCCGGTGGTTCTTC.